The rows below give T cell receptor beta chains drawn from one sample of a study of neurological immune-mediated disorders. A single record per CDR3 protein comes from TCRdb applying MiXCR to the 5' RACE reads. The repertoire holds 60,000 to 90,000 distinct CDR3 sequences, with 10% to 13% as singletons. The material sequenced was PBMCs. Receptors originate from a man younger than 40 in good health. Both conserved end residues are trimmed from each CDR3. Fields, in order: V gene, CDR3 protein.

TRBV5-6 ASSRQGPFTYEQY
TRBV5-1 ASSLWTSGEQF
TRBV20-1 SAREAGRDYEQF
TRBV5-1 ASSSKGGFPSYEQY
TRBV5-5 ASRPQLYSNQPQH
TRBV12-3/TRBV12-4 ASSLAPGQGATEAF
TRBV28 ASSQRWRREGRLAKNIQY
TRBV29-1 SVNPGPYEQY
TRBV30 AWSVQRVYGYT
TRBV20-1 SAPRPSGRAGNEQF
TRBV11-2 ASSSQIWGTEAF
TRBV7-9 ASSPGRAGGDTQY
TRBV11-2 ASSLDRGVTEAF
TRBV28 ASSSQDTEAF
TRBV12-3/TRBV12-4 ASSSPGVANYGYT
TRBV10-3 VIWTSGGGDNEQF
TRBV7-2 ASSIGQGQETQY
TRBV20-1 SVNQGGYGYT
TRBV3-1 ASSQVSSYEQY
TRBV6-1 ASSEGGAYTDTQY
TRBV7-3 ASSADRGETQY
TRBV20-1 SAPPGTNQPQH
TRBV5-1 ASSYGNSPLH
TRBV28 ASSLGPGRELF
TRBV7-6 ASSRGVAANTGELF
TRBV11-2 ASSTPGGFWGYT
TRBV7-3 ASSVTLQETQY
TRBV10-3 AISEKTEAF
TRBV6-1 ASKLRDESSYEQY
TRBV10-1 ASSQAGDTEAF
TRBV5-1 ASSLSGATGANVLT
TRBV5-1 ASSLPPGQGMSTEAF
TRBV28 ASSDGGYT
TRBV27 ASSPQGAGISTDTQY
TRBV3-1 ASSQVNRDNEQF
TRBV20-1 SATGIETQY
TRBV5-1 ASSRTDSSYEQY
TRBV12-3/TRBV12-4 ASSLSKGGETQY
TRBV7-6 ASSLATAGASYEQY
TRBV6-5 ASRTTYGEQY
TRBV5-1 ASSLADSGGEQY
TRBV29-1 STSDGYNEQF